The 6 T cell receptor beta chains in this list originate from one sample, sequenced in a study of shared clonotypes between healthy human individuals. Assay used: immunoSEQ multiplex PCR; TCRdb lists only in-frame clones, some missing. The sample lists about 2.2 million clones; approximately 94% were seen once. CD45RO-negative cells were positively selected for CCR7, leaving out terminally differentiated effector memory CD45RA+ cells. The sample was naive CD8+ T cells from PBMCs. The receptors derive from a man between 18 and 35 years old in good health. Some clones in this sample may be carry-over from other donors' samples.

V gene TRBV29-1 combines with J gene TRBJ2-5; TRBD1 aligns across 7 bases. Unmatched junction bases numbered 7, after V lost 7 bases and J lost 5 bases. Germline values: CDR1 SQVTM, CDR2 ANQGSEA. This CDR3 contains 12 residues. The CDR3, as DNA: TGCAGCGAGAAGACAGGGCTGGAGACCCAGTACTTC. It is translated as CSEKTGLETQYF.

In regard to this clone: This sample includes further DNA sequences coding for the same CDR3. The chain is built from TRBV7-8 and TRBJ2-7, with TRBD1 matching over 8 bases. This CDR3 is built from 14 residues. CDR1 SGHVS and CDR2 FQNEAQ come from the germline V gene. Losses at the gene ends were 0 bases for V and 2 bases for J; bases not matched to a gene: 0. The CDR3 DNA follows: TGTGCCAGCAGCTTAGCGACAGGGGCCTACGAGCAGTACTTC. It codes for CASSLATGAYEQYF.

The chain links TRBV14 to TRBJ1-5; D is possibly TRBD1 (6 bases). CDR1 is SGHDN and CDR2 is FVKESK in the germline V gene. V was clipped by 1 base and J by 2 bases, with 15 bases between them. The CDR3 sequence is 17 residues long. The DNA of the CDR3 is TGTGCCAGCAGCCAAGGGAGGGGGGACCTACGCAATCAGCCCCAGCATTTT. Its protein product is CASSQGRGDLRNQPQHF.

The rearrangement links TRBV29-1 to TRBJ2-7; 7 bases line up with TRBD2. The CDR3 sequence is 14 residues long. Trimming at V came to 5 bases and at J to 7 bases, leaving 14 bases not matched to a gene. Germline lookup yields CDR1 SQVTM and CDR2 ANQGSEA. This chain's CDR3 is CSVPASGAPGEQYF. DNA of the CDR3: TGCAGCGTTCCAGCGAGCGGGGCCCCGGGGGAGCAGTACTTC.

CDR3 DNA sequence: TGTGCCAGCAGTACCCGGGACAGGGGGGCCGGGGAGCTGTTTTTT. Translation gives CASSTRDRGAGELFF. This rearrangement joins TRBV27 to TRBJ2-2; 11 bases are a match to TRBD1. The CDR3 is made up of 15 amino acids. From germline, CDR1 is MNHEY and CDR2 SMNVEV (reference sequence). After removal of 5 bases from V and 6 bases from J, the junction contained 5 bases not matched to a gene.

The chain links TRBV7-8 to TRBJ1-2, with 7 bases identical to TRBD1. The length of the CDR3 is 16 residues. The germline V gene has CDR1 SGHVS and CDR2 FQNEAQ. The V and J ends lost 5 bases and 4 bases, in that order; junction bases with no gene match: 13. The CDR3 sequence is CASSPGTVGRRYGYTF. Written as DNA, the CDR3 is TGTGCCAGCAGCCCAGGGACAGTCGGTCGGCGCTATGGCTACACCTTC.